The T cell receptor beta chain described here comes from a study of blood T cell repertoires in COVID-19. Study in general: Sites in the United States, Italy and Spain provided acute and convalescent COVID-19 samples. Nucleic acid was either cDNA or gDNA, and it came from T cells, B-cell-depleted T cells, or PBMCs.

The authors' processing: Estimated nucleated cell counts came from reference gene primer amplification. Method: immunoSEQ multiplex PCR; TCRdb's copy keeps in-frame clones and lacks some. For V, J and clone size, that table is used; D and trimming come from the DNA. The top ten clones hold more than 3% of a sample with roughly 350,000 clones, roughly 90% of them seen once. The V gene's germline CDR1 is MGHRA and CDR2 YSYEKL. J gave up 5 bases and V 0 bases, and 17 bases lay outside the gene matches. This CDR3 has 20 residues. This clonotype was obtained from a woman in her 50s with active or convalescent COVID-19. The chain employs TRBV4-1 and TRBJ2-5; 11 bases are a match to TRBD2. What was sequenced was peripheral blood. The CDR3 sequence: CASSQEFPPVAGGPGETQYF. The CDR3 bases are TGCGCCAGCAGCCAAGAATTTCCCCCCGTAGCGGGAGGGCCTGGGGAGACCCAGTACTTC.